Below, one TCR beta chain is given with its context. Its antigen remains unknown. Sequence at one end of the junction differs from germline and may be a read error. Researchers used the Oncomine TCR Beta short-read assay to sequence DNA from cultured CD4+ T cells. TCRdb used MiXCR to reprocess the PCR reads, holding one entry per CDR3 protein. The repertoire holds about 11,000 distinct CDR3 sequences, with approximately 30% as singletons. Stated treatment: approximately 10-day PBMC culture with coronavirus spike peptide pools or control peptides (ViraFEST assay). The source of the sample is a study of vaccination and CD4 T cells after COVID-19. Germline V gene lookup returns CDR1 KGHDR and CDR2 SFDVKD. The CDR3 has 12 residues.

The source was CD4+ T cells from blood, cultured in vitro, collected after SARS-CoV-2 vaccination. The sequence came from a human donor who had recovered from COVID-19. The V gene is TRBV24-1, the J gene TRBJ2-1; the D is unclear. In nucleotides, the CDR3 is TGTGCCACCAGTGATAACAACGCACTGACCATTTTC. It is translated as CATSDNNALTIF.